The 15 T cell receptor beta chains given below trace back to one sample, sequenced in a study of T cell repertoires in aging, cancer and after chemotherapy. Peripheral blood genomic DNA, not sorted cells or RNA, was the template. Rearranged V-D-J TRB sequences were amplified with a mixed TRB-A/B primer pool. Via MiXCR, TCRdb re-called the multiplex PCR reads, giving one row per CDR3 protein. The repertoire has around 3,000 distinct CDR3 sequences, 45% to 55% of them found once; the top ten carry roughly 36%. The material sequenced was blood. Receptors originate from a human donor with a blood cancer.

The J gene is TRBJ1-4, the V gene TRBV18; the D gene is possibly TRBD1 (5 bases). V shed 6 bases and J shed 5 bases, with 16 bases lying between them. The CDR3 is 15 amino acids. From germline, CDR1 is KGHSH and CDR2 LQKENI. CDR3 in amino acids: CASSPPGRENEKLFF. The DNA of the CDR3 is TGTGCCAGCTCCCCGCCGGGACGGGAGAATGAAAAACTGTTTTTT.

This sequence joins TRBV5-4 and TRBJ2-7, with TRBD1 as a possible D gene (5 bases). Germline assignment: CDR1 SGHNT and CDR2 YYREEE (reference sequence). The CDR3 is 13 residues long. Trimming took 2 bases from V and 1 from J, leaving 7 bases between them. CDR3 nucleotides: TGTGCCAGCAGCTTTCAGGGATCCTACGAGCAGTACTTC. Translating it yields CASSFQGSYEQYF.

This clonotype was detected only a few times. The chain combines TRBV15 with TRBJ1-2, with D possibly TRBD1 on 6 matching bases. The CDR3 runs 17 residues. From germline, CDR1 is LNHNV and CDR2 YYDKDF (reference sequence). Trimming removed 3 bases from V and 4 bases from J, with 21 bases in between. The CDR3 DNA follows: TGTGCCACCAGCAGTCCTATAGGAGGCACAGGGCGCTATGGCTACACCTTC. Translating gives CATSSPIGGTGRYGYTF.

The CDR3 reads CASSPPGANSGNTIYF. The DNA of the CDR3 is TGTGCCAGCTCACCGCCCGGGGCTAACTCTGGAAACACCATATATTTT. The rearrangement joins TRBV18 to TRBJ1-3; D may be TRBD1 (5 bases). V shed 3 bases and J shed 0 bases, with 12 bases lying between them. Germline V gene lookup returns CDR1 KGHSH and CDR2 LQKENI. The CDR3 sequence is 16 residues long.

The chain recombines TRBV5-4 with TRBJ2-3; D may correspond to TRBD1 or TRBD2 (6 bases each). The V and J ends lost 3 bases and 3 bases respectively, with 17 bases between them. CDR3 length equals 16 residues. Germline CDR1 and CDR2: SGHNT and YYREEE (reference sequence). CDR3 amino acids: CASSYLLGGRTDTQYF. DNA for the CDR3: TGTGCCAGCAGCTATCTGTTGGGGGGCAGGACAGATACGCAGTATTTT.

V and J are TRBV7-2 and TRBJ2-5, with 7 positions matching TRBD2. This CDR3 is 14 amino acids long. Germline assignment: CDR1 SGHTA and CDR2 FQGNSA. Trimming at V came to 4 bases and at J to 1 base, leaving 3 bases not matched to a gene. DNA of the CDR3: TGTGCCAGCAGCTCCGGACTAGTCCAAGAGACCCAGTACTTC. It encodes CASSSGLVQETQYF.

V usage is TRBV6-6 and J usage is TRBJ1-4; D not certain. Trimming pared 8 bases from V and 8 bases from J, leaving 6 bases between. This CDR3 has 10 residues. Germline CDR1 is MNHNY and CDR2 is SVGAGI (reference sequence). The CDR3 nucleotides are TGTGCCAGCCTGGAAGAAAAACTGTTTTTT. This encodes CASLEEKLFF.

In regard to this clonotype: One end of the junction fails to match germline, which may point to a read error. The chain employs TRBV5-1 and TRBJ2-7; D remains ambiguous. The CDR3 covers 13 residues. The V gene's germline CDR1 is SGHRS and CDR2 YFSETQ. The DNA for the CDR3 is TGTGCCAGCAGCCCCGGGTCCTCCTACGAGCAGTACTTC. Protein product: CASSPGSSYEQYF.

The chain has TRBV5-1 and TRBJ2-7, with 7 bases matching TRBD2. The length of the CDR3 is 14 residues. V lost 5 bases, J lost 3 bases, and 8 bases stayed unmatched. Looked up from germline, CDR1 is SGHRS and CDR2 is YFSETQ. CDR3 in amino acids: CASSSEAGIYEQYF. The DNA of the CDR3 is TGCGCCAGCAGTTCAGAAGCGGGGATCTACGAGCAGTACTTC.

V is TRBV6-6 and J is TRBJ2-7; the D gene could be TRBD1 or TRBD2 (6 bases each). From germline, CDR1 is MNHNY and CDR2 SVGAGI (reference sequence). The CDR3 runs to 15 residues. V was clipped by 2 bases and J by 1 base, with 12 bases between them. The DNA of the CDR3 is TGTGCCAGCAGTTACGGTACAGGGAGGTCCTACGAGCAGTACTTC. Translated, it gives CASSYGTGRSYEQYF.

The table lists this clonotype with a few counts. The rearrangement links TRBV19 to TRBJ2-3, with TRBD2 as a possible D gene (6 bases). V lost 1 base and J 1 base, leaving 12 bases between the germline ends. Germline V CDR1 and CDR2: LNHDA, SQIVND (reference sequence). The CDR3 is 16 residues long. The CDR3 loop reads CASSIGVAGRTDTQYF. The CDR3 DNA is TGTGCCAGTAGTATAGGGGTCGCGGGGCGCACAGATACGCAGTATTTT.

The chain couples TRBV7-2 to TRBJ1-2, with a tentative D call TRBD1 (6 bases). Germline V gene data show CDR1 as SGHTA and CDR2 as FQGNSA. This CDR3 has 15 residues. Trimming removed 4 bases at V and 0 bases at J, with 12 bases between. The DNA for the CDR3 is TGTGCCAGCAGCTGGGGAGGGGGTTCTAACTATGGCTACACCTTC. Protein sequence: CASSWGGGSNYGYTF. The full variable domain, its missing parts supplied by reference TRBV7-2 and TRBJ1-2, is GAGVSQSPSNKVTEKGKDVELRCDPISGHTALYWYRQSLGQGLEFLIYFQGNSAPDKSGLPSDRFSAERTGGSVSTLTIQRTQQEDSAVYLCASSWGGGSNYGYTFGSGTRLTVV.

The V and J genes are TRBV30 and TRBJ1-5; 8 bases are a match to TRBD1. J lost 5 bases, V lost 1 base, and 4 bases had no gene match. This CDR3 contains 14 residues. Per germline, CDR1 GTSNPN and CDR2 SVGIG (reference sequence). The CDR3 DNA reads as TGTGCCTGGAGTGGCGGACAGGGCGATCAGCCCCAGCATTTT. It yields the protein CAWSGGQGDQPQHF.

The V gene is TRBV19, the J gene TRBJ2-3; 12 positions agree with TRBD2. This CDR3 is built from 15 residues. J gave up 5 bases and V 9 bases, and 9 bases lay outside the gene matches. Germline-derived CDR1 and CDR2 are LNHDA and SQIVND (reference sequence). The DNA of the CDR3 is TGTGCCAGCGGAATTCTAGCGGGGGGGGTAGATACGCAGTATTTT. It encodes CASGILAGGVDTQYF.

The DNA for the CDR3 is TGTGCCATCAGCACTGGGACAGGGAGTAGCTATGGCTACACCTTC. Translation gives CAISTGTGSSYGYTF. The chain combines TRBV10-3 with TRBJ1-2, with 9 nucleotides matching TRBD1. The V gene end was trimmed by 6 bases and the J gene end by 4 bases; junction bases not matched to a gene: 9. CDR1 and CDR2 from the germline V gene are ENHRY and SYGVKD. The CDR3 sequence is 15 residues long.